This T cell receptor (beta chain) was documented in a study of human T cells and chemical hapten exposure. As to time point: patch test 3, about 24 weeks after DPC sensitization. Treatment specified: therapeutic diphenylcyclopropenone sensitization with weekly scalp DPC. V lost 3 bases, J lost 6 bases, and 7 bases stayed unmatched. The CDR3 runs to 15 residues. The germline V gene has CDR1 DFQATT and CDR2 SNEGSKA (reference sequence). Source study methods: With a range of 23,224 to 690,600, the median per sample was roughly 91,000 TCRs. TCRdb redid the calling of the RACE reads with MiXCR, one entry per CDR3 protein. The V and J calls and clone size are TCRdb's, not the authors'. The sample has more than 95,000 distinct CDR3 sequences, 25% to 35% seen once.

Specimen: whole blood, collected in connection with sensitization to the hapten diphenylcyclopropenone (DPC). The clonotype was recovered from a man aged 40-55 years with alopecia areata. Some clones in this sample may be carry-over from other donors' samples. The rearrangement links TRBV20-1 to TRBJ2-1; 11 nucleotides agree with TRBD2. The CDR3 nucleotides read TGCAGTGCTAGGGCACTAGCGGGAGCTTTCAATGAGCAGTTCTTC. Translating gives CSARALAGAFNEQFF.